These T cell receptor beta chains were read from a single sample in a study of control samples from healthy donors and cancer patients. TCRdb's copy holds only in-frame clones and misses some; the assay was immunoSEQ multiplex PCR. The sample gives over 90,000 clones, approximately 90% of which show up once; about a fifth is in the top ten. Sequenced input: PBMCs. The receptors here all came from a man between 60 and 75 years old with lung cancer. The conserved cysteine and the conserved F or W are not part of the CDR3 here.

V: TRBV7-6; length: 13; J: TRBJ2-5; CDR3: ASSYSLGPQETQY
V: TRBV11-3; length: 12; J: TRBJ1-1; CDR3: ASSLFTSTVEAF
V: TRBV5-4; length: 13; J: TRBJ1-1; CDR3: ASSLRTERNTEAF
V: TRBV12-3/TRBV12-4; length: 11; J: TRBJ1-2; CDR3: ASSLNSNYGYT
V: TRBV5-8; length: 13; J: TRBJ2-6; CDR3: ASSFGNSGANVLT
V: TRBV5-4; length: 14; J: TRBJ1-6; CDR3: ASSSYTSAQNSPLH
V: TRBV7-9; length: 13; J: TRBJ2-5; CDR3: ASSLTSWELETQY
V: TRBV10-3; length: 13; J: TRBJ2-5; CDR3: AISEPYRGQETQY
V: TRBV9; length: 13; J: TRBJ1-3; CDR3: ASSVDWGTGNTIY
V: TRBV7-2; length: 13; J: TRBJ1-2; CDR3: ASSLGTGLNYGYT
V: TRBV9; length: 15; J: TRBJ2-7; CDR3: ASSVAYDGQGINEQY
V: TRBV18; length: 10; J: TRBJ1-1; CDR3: ASSPDRQEAF
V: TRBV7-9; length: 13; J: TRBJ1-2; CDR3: ASSLEQGAENGYT
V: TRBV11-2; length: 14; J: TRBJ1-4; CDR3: ASSLGSGLTNEKLF
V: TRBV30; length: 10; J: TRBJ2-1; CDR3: ACTQGYNEQF
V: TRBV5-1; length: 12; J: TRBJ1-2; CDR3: ASSFGSKNYGYT
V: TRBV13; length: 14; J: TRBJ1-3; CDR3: ASSALGQGTGNTIY
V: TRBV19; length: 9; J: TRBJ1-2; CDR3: ASSSLGGYT
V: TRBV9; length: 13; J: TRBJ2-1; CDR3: ASSPGVGPGDEQF
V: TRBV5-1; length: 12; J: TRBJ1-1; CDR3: ASSLQQGNTEAF
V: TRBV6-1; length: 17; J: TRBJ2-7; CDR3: ASSESLLAGGPLSYEQY
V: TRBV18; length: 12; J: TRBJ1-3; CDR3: ASSKQDFGNTIY
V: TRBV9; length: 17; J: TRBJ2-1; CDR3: ASSVVGTGDLMSYNEQF
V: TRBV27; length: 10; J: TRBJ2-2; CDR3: ASREYTGELF
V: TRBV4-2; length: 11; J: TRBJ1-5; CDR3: ASSREEGQPQH
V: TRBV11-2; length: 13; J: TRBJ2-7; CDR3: ASTTGSPGTYEQY
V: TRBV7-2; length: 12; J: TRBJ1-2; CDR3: ASSLAGLNYGYT
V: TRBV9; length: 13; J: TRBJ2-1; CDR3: ASSNRGNSYNEQF
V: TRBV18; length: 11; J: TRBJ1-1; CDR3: ASSLTGGELAF
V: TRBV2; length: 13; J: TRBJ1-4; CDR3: ASSEVMVGNEKLF
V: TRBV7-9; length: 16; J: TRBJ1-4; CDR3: ASSEGTGFPATNEKLF
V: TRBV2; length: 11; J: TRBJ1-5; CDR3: ASSEGSGQPQH
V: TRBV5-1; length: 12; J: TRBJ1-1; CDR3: ASSLDRGNTEAF
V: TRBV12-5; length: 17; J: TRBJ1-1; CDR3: ASGLTRDGQVILNTEAF
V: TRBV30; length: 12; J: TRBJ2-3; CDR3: AWTSGGPPDTQY
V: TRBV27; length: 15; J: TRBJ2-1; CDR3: ASSLTSGGFSYNEQF
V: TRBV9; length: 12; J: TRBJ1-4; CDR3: ASSSDRGDEKLF
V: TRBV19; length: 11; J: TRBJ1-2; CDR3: ASSSTVNYGYT
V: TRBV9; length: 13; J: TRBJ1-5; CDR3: ASSFRDSYNQPQH
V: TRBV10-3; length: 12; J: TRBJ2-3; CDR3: AIGLAGGPDTQY
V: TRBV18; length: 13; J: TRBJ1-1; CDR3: ASARSGTADTEAF
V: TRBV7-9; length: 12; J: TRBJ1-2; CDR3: ASSHGTAGYGYT
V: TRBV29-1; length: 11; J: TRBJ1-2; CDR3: SEGRQGRDGYT
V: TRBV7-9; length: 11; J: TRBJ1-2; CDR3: ASSRDTGYGYT
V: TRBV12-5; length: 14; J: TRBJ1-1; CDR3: ASGLTLDRAPIEAF
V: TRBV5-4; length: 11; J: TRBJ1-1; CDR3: ASSLEQNTEAF
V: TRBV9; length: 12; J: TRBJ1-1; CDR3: ASSVVGGNTEAF
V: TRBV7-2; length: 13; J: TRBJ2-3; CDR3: ASSLTGGLADTQY
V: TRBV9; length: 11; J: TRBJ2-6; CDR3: ASSLPSANVLT
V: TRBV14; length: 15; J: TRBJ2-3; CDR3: ASSQALAGPSTDTQY
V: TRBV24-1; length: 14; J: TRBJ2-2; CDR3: ATSDLWTGTTGELF
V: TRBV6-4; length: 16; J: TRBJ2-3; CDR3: ASSDAPRTGVYTDTQY
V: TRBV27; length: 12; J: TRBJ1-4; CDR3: ASSRTGPGEKLF
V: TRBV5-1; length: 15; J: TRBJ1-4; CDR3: ASSLASDRRANEKLF
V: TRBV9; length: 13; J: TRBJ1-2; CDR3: ASSVGGTQPYGYT